This TCR beta chain was sequenced during a study of patients and donors after allogeneic stem cell transplantation. This clonotype has a count of ten or more. V lost 5 bases and J lost 4, with 11 bases in between. The length of the CDR3 is 13 residues. CDR1 SEHNR and CDR2 FQNEAQ come from the germline V gene (reference sequence). TCRdb called the RT-PCR reads again in MiXCR, with one record for every CDR3 protein. In the table there are around 6,700 distinct CDR3 sequences, roughly an eighth of which are singletons. The TCR sequence derives from a human donor who was either an allogeneic HSCT recipient or a stem cell or donor lymphocyte infusion donor (not recorded which). It is not recorded whose cells these are; they may come from a transplant donor. The chain links TRBV7-9 to TRBJ1-2; no clear D. The sequencing input was blood, either unsorted or a sorted T cell fraction (not recorded which). CDR3 coding DNA: TGTGCCAGCAGCCCACAGCAAGCCTATGGCTACACCTTC. It encodes CASSPQQAYGYTF.